This is a list of T cell receptor beta chains from one sample in a study of cytomegalovirus exposure and HLA in healthy donors. The data were produced by immunoSEQ multiplex PCR, yet TCRdb's version contains in-frame clones alone and is incomplete. The profile shows approximately 110,000 clones, approximately 84% of them singletons. Sequencing was carried out using PBMCs. The origin of the receptors is a male donor in good health and CMV-seronegative. Both conserved end residues are part of each CDR3. Fields, in order: clone size, J gene, D gene, CDR3 length, V gene, CDR3 protein, CDR3 DNA. A D gene is named only where the DNA matches it firmly. Clone size is shown for a subset of rows, as once, few, many or a class of expanded clone.

size: NA; J: TRBJ2-3; D: TRBD2; length: 18; V: TRBV15; CDR3: CATSRDFPAGGLLDTQYF; DNA: TGTGCCACCAGCAGAGATTTCCCCGCGGGAGGGCTCTTGGATACGCAGTATTTT
size: few; J: TRBJ2-5; D: TRBD1; length: 13; V: TRBV9; CDR3: CATPGQGSETQYF; DNA: TGTGCCACCCCGGGACAGGGGTCAGAGACCCAGTACTTC
size: NA; J: TRBJ2-7; D: NA; length: 15; V: TRBV7-2; CDR3: CASSSPSLPRYEQYF; DNA: TGTGCCAGCAGCTCCCCAAGCCTACCCAGGTACGAGCAGTACTTC
size: NA; J: TRBJ2-1; D: TRBD2; length: 14; V: TRBV19; CDR3: CASSIDGLAGEQFF; DNA: TGTGCCAGTAGTATAGACGGACTAGCGGGGGAGCAGTTCTTC
size: NA; J: TRBJ2-1; D: TRBD1; length: 15; V: TRBV11-2; CDR3: CASITTGDGYNEQFF; DNA: TGTGCCAGCATAACCACAGGGGACGGCTACAATGAGCAGTTCTTC
size: NA; J: TRBJ2-5; D: TRBD1; length: 14; V: TRBV7-6; CDR3: CASSRGTGQETQYF; DNA: TGTGCCAGCAGCCGGGGGACAGGCCAAGAGACCCAGTACTTC
size: once; J: TRBJ2-7; D: TRBD2; length: 14; V: TRBV5-1; CDR3: CASSPTSGSTEQYF; DNA: TGCGCCAGCAGCCCGACTAGCGGGAGCACCGAGCAGTACTTC
size: once; J: TRBJ1-2; D: NA; length: 15; V: TRBV18; CDR3: CASSPPQGEEYGYTF; DNA: TGTGCCAGCTCACCTCCTCAGGGCGAGGAGTATGGCTACACCTTC
size: NA; J: TRBJ2-7; D: TRBD1; length: 16; V: TRBV7-9; CDR3: CASSFPGQASSYEQYF; DNA: TGTGCCAGCAGCTTTCCGGGACAGGCGAGCTCCTACGAGCAGTACTTC
size: NA; J: TRBJ1-2; D: NA; length: 15; V: TRBV10-2; CDR3: CASSESNQGRYGYTF; DNA: TGCGCCAGCAGTGAGTCGAACCAGGGGCGATATGGCTACACCTTC
size: few; J: TRBJ2-2; D: NA; length: 14; V: TRBV9; CDR3: CASSVTGPTGELFF; DNA: TGTGCCAGCAGCGTCACAGGGCCCACCGGGGAGCTGTTTTTT
size: NA; J: TRBJ1-4; D: NA; length: 15; V: TRBV15; CDR3: CATSRRDTANEKLFF; DNA: TGTGCCACCAGCCGACGGGACACCGCTAATGAAAAACTGTTTTTT
size: NA; J: TRBJ2-5; D: NA; length: 15; V: TRBV5-3; CDR3: CASSFLNTGGETQYF; DNA: TGTGCCAGCAGCTTCCTCAACACCGGCGGGGAGACCCAGTACTTC
size: NA; J: TRBJ2-1; D: TRBD2; length: 15; V: TRBV5-4; CDR3: CASSTGLAGFNEQFF; DNA: TGTGCCAGCAGCACCGGACTAGCGGGTTTCAATGAGCAGTTCTTC
size: NA; J: TRBJ2-5; D: TRBD1; length: 14; V: TRBV6-5; CDR3: CASSTGTGRETQYF; DNA: TGTGCCAGCAGTACCGGGACAGGGAGAGAGACCCAGTACTTC
size: NA; J: TRBJ2-7; D: NA; length: 14; V: TRBV28; CDR3: CASSFSGESYEQYF; DNA: TGTGCCAGCAGTTTTTCAGGGGAGTCCTACGAGCAGTACTTC
size: once; J: TRBJ2-3; D: NA; length: 17; V: TRBV10-3; CDR3: CAISLNVGSGTTDTQYF; DNA: TGTGCCATCAGCCTCAATGTCGGGAGCGGTACTACAGATACGCAGTATTTT
size: NA; J: TRBJ2-1; D: NA; length: 13; V: TRBV29-1; CDR3: CSALEFSYNEQFF; DNA: TGCAGCGCCCTAGAGTTTTCCTACAATGAGCAGTTCTTC
size: NA; J: TRBJ2-3; D: NA; length: 16; V: TRBV18; CDR3: CASSLQQFSSTDTQYF; DNA: TGTGCCAGCTCACTACAACAGTTCTCTAGCACAGATACGCAGTATTTT
size: NA; J: TRBJ1-2; D: TRBD1; length: 14; V: TRBV10-1; CDR3: CASSETGGNYGYTF; DNA: TGCGCCAGCAGTGAAACAGGGGGGAACTATGGCTACACCTTC
size: NA; J: TRBJ2-4; D: TRBD2; length: 14; V: TRBV9; CDR3: CASSVGGSPNIQYF; DNA: TGTGCCAGCAGCGTAGGCGGGAGTCCGAACATTCAGTACTTC
size: NA; J: TRBJ2-7; D: NA; length: 14; V: TRBV5-1; CDR3: CASSLGTTFYEQYF; DNA: TGCGCCAGCAGCTTGGGGACTACTTTTTACGAGCAGTACTTC
size: NA; J: TRBJ2-2; D: TRBD2; length: 15; V: TRBV18; CDR3: CASSYSSGSPGELFF; DNA: TGTGCCAGCTCGTACTCTAGCGGGAGTCCCGGGGAGCTGTTTTTT
size: NA; J: TRBJ1-1; D: NA; length: 13; V: TRBV2; CDR3: CASSEEGKAEAFF; DNA: TGTGCCAGCAGTGAGGAGGGAAAGGCTGAAGCTTTCTTT
size: NA; J: TRBJ2-7; D: NA; length: 15; V: TRBV7-6; CDR3: CASSPGSGGLNEQYF; DNA: TGTGCCAGCAGCCCAGGGTCGGGGGGCCTTAACGAGCAGTACTTC
size: once; J: TRBJ2-3; D: TRBD2; length: 17; V: TRBV4-2; CDR3: CASSPPGGLAGTDTQYF; DNA: TGTGCCAGCAGCCCGCCTGGGGGACTAGCCGGCACAGATACGCAGTATTTT
size: NA; J: TRBJ2-3; D: TRBD2; length: 15; V: TRBV11-2; CDR3: CASSSLAGGADTQYF; DNA: TGTGCCAGCAGCTCACTAGCGGGAGGAGCCGATACGCAGTATTTT
size: NA; J: TRBJ1-5; D: NA; length: 13; V: TRBV7-7; CDR3: CASSPTQAQPQHF; DNA: TGTGCCAGCAGCCCTACTCAGGCTCAGCCCCAGCATTTT
size: NA; J: TRBJ2-1; D: TRBD2; length: 16; V: TRBV5-6; CDR3: CASSHGTSVSYNEQFF; DNA: TGTGCCAGCAGCCACGGGACTAGCGTCTCCTACAATGAGCAGTTCTTC
size: NA; J: TRBJ2-7; D: NA; length: 13; V: TRBV9; CDR3: CASSEDSDLLEYF; DNA: TGTGCCAGCAGCGAGGACAGCGACCTTTTAGAGTACTTC
size: NA; J: TRBJ2-2; D: NA; length: 12; V: TRBV28; CDR3: CASSLLPGELFF; DNA: TGTGCCAGCAGTTTACTCCCCGGGGAGCTGTTTTTT
size: NA; J: TRBJ2-5; D: NA; length: 15; V: TRBV5-1; CDR3: CASSLGGAGQETQYF; DNA: TGCGCCAGCAGCTTGGGCGGAGCGGGCCAAGAGACCCAGTACTTC
size: NA; J: TRBJ1-5; D: NA; length: 13; V: TRBV18; CDR3: CASSPENMGAQHF; DNA: TGTGCCAGCTCACCAGAGAACATGGGAGCCCAGCATTTT
size: NA; J: TRBJ2-1; D: NA; length: 18; V: TRBV7-9; CDR3: CASSSKTMTASSYNEQFF; DNA: TGTGCCAGCAGCTCCAAAACGATGACAGCTAGCTCCTACAATGAGCAGTTCTTC
size: NA; J: TRBJ2-2; D: TRBD1; length: 13; V: TRBV30; CDR3: CASGTGATGELFF; DNA: TGTGCCTCGGGGACAGGAGCCACCGGGGAGCTGTTTTTT
size: NA; J: TRBJ2-1; D: TRBD2; length: 16; V: TRBV4-1; CDR3: CASSQEPSGRLDEQFF; DNA: TGCGCCAGCAGCCAAGAACCCAGCGGGAGATTGGATGAGCAGTTCTTC
size: NA; J: TRBJ1-4; D: NA; length: 15; V: TRBV7-9; CDR3: CASSLAPATNEKLFF; DNA: TGTGCCAGCAGCTTAGCCCCTGCAACTAATGAAAAACTGTTTTTT
size: NA; J: TRBJ2-5; D: NA; length: 13; V: TRBV7-9; CDR3: CASSPPVAREQYF; DNA: TGTGCCAGCAGCCCCCCGGTGGCTCGGGAGCAGTACTTC
size: NA; J: TRBJ2-3; D: NA; length: 15; V: TRBV6-5; CDR3: CASSSGPRRADTQYF; DNA: TGTGCCAGCAGTTCGGGACCCCGGAGGGCAGATACGCAGTATTTT
size: NA; J: TRBJ2-7; D: TRBD1; length: 13; V: TRBV4-3; CDR3: CASSHLDRAEQYF; DNA: TGCGCCAGCAGCCACCTGGACAGGGCCGAGCAGTACTTC
size: NA; J: TRBJ2-3; D: NA; length: 14; V: TRBV6-5; CDR3: CASSQASFPDTQYF; DNA: TGTGCCAGCAGCCAGGCTAGCTTCCCAGATACGCAGTATTTT
size: once; J: TRBJ1-6; D: NA; length: 13; V: TRBV6-1; CDR3: CASSGQPNSPLHF; DNA: TGTGCCAGCAGTGGACAGCCAAATTCACCCCTCCACTTT
size: NA; J: TRBJ2-2; D: NA; length: 12; V: TRBV7-9; CDR3: CASSIKTGELFF; DNA: TGTGCCAGCAGCATAAAAACCGGGGAGCTGTTTTTT
size: many; J: TRBJ2-1; D: TRBD2; length: 17; V: TRBV11-2; CDR3: CASSSRTSGSINNEQFF; DNA: TGTGCCAGCAGCTCCCGGACTAGCGGGAGTATCAACAATGAGCAGTTCTTC